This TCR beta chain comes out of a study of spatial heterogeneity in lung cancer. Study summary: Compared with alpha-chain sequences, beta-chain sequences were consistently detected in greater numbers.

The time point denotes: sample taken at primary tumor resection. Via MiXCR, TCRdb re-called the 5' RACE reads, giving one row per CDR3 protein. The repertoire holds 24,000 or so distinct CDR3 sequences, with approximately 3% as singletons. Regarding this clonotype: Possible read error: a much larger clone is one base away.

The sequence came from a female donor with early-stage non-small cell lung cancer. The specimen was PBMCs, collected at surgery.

The CDR3 DNA is TGTGCCTGCTCCCGGCGGAGGAAGACCCAGTACTTC. Amino acid sequence: CACSRRRKTQYF. The rearrangement links TRBV27 to TRBJ2-5, with D possibly matching TRBD2 (5 bases). The V gene lost 11 bases and the J gene lost 6 bases, with 16 bases spanning the gap. The germline V gene encodes CDR1 MNHEY and CDR2 SMNVEV (reference sequence). The CDR3 runs to 12 residues.